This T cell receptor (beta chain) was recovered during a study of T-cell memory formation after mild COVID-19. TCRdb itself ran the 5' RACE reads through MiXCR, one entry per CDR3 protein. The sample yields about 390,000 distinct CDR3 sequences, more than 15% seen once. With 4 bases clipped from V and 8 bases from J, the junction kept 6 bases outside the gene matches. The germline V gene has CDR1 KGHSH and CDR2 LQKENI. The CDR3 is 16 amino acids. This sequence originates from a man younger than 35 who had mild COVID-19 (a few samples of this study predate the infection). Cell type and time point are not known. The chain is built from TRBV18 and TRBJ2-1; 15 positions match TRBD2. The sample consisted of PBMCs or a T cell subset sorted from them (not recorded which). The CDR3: CASSRRTSGGADEQFF. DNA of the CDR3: TGTGCCAGCTCACGAAGGACTAGCGGGGGGGCTGATGAGCAGTTCTTC. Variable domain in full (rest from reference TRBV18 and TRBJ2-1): NAGVMQNPRHLVRRRGQEARLRCSPMKGHSHVYWYRQLPEEGLKFMVYLQKENIIDESGMPKERFSAEFPKEGPSILRIQQVVRGDSAAYFCASSRRTSGGADEQFFGPGTRLTVL.